The rows below give T cell receptor beta chains drawn from one sample of a study of shared clonotypes between healthy human individuals. Here immunoSEQ multiplex PCR was the method, and the copy in TCRdb shows in-frame clones only, minus some. Here the sample spans roughly 1 million clones, around 76% being singletons. Input material: memory CD4+ T cells sorted from blood. The receptors were sampled from a man between 18 and 35 years old in good health. CDR3s include the opening cysteine and the closing phenylalanine or tryptophan. The order of the fields is V gene, clone size, J gene, CDR3 protein. Rows may omit the clone size; those that give it use once, few, many or a size class.

TRBV28	NA	TRBJ1-1	CASIRTAMNTEAFF
TRBV6-5	NA	TRBJ1-2	CASRPPTGSYGYTF
TRBV5-4	NA	TRBJ2-7	CASRKDLSLSYEQYF
TRBV5-4	NA	TRBJ2-2	CASSWDGSGELFF
TRBV30	few	TRBJ1-6	CAWSTMVTGVNSPLHF
TRBV4-1	once	TRBJ1-6	CASSQDRGVSPLHF
TRBV5-1	NA	TRBJ2-5	CASSTESAQETQYF
TRBV7-9	NA	TRBJ1-2	CASSRLGQTDYGYTF
TRBV10-3	NA	TRBJ1-5	CAISDFSQPQHF
TRBV5-8	NA	TRBJ2-5	CASSLGQVVSQETQYF
TRBV19	few	TRBJ1-1	CASSIGRSMNTEAFF
TRBV18	few	TRBJ2-1	CASSPLGTGGNFNEQFF
TRBV6-1	NA	TRBJ2-3	CASFWTNTDTQYF
TRBV7-9	NA	TRBJ1-6	CASSLGFGQGNSPLHF